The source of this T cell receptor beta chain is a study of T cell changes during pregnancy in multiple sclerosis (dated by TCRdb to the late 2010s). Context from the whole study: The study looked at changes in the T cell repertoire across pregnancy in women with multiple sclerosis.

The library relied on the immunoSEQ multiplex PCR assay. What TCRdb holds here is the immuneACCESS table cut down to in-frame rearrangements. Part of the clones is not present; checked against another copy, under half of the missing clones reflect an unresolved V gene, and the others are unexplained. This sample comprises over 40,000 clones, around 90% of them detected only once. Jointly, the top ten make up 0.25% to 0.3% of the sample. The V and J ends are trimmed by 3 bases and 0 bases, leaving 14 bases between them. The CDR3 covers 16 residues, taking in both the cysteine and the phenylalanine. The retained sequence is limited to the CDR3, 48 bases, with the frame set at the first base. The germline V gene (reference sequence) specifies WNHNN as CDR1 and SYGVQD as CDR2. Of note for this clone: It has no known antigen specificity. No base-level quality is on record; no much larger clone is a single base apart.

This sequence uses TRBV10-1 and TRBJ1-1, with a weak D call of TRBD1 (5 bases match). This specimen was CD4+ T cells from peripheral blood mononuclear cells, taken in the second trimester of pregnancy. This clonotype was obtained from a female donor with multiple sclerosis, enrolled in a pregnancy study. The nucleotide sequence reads TGCGCCAGCAGTGACCGGGTTGGGACTATGAACACTGAAGCTTTCTTT. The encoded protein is CASSDRVGTMNTEAFF.